This T cell receptor beta chain was sequenced in a study of cytomegalovirus exposure and HLA in healthy donors. Trimming took 3 bases from V and 14 from J, leaving 13 bases between them. Germline V CDR1 and CDR2: SEHNR, FQNEAQ (reference sequence). CDR3 length: 11 amino acids. The primer mix had 60 Vbeta and 13 Jbeta primers. TCRdb keeps only in-frame clones here, not all; method: immunoSEQ multiplex PCR. This sample has 170,000 or so clones; less than 85% occur once, and the top ten carry roughly 0.65%. V usage is TRBV7-9 and J usage is TRBJ1-2; no reliable D call. This clonotype originated in a boy aged 5-17 years in good health and CMV-seronegative. Sequencing was done on a sample of PBMCs. The CDR3: CASSLGSMSTF. The CDR3, as DNA: TGTGCCAGCAGCTTGGGCTCTATGTCAACCTTC. The complete variable domain, with remaining parts taken from reference TRBV7-9 and TRBJ1-2, reads DTGVSQNPRHKITKRGQNVTFRCDPISEHNRLYWYRQTLGQGPEFLTYFQNEAQLEKSRLLSDRFSAERPKGSFSTLEIQRTEQGDSAMYLCASSLGSMSTFGSGTRLTVV.